Given below is one TCR beta chain in context. What it binds is unknown. In the same sample, other DNA sequences code for this CDR3. Reverse transcribing all isolated RNA meant expressed TCRB transcripts were sequenced. Roughly 3.5 million reads per sample were averaged for naive, central memory and regulatory samples. The repertoire was sequenced with immunoSEQ multiplex PCR; TCRdb's copy has only in-frame clones and lacks some. Of 640,000 or so clones listed, 10% to 15% are singletons. The sample belongs to a study of beta chain features in type 1 diabetes. Study-wide background: Sorted cells numbering under 140,000,000 were examined across all samples.

General study findings and limits: The VDJ junctions of type 1 diabetes patients carried fewer insertions and more deletions. These data did not resolve whether HLA type affects TCRB rearrangement. TCRB CDR3 length was moderately but significantly reduced in all four CD4+ subsets of Type 1 diabetes patients.

CDR3 size: 12 residues. Trimming took off 5 bases at V and 6 bases at J, with 5 bases between the two ends. Germline CDR1 MGHDK, CDR2 SYGVNS. The sequence came from a man younger than 35 with type 1 diabetes. Sequenced input: naive CD4+ T cells from blood. The V and J genes are TRBV25-1 and TRBJ1-6; D gene unclear. In DNA form, the CDR3 reads TGTGCCAGCAGTCGCCCTAATTCACCCCTCCACTTT. Translated, it gives CASSRPNSPLHF. The full variable domain, completed using reference TRBV25-1 and TRBJ1-6, is EADIYQTPRYLVIGTGKKITLECSQTMGHDKMYWYQQDPGMELHLIHYSYGVNSTEKGDLSSESTVSRIRTEHFPLTLESARPSHTSQYLCASSRPNSPLHFGNGTRLTVT.